The 11 T cell receptor beta chains below all came from one sample that was sequenced in a study of shared clonotypes between healthy human individuals. TCRdb keeps only in-frame clones here, not all; method: immunoSEQ multiplex PCR. The sample has over 95,000 clones, about 70% seen once. Sequencing was carried out using memory CD8+ T cells sorted from blood. Subset reported: CD45RO+ cells pooled with CCR7-negative TemRA cells. The receptors here all came from a woman aged 25 to 39 in good health.

The chain is built from TRBV19 and TRBJ1-4, with 9 positions matching TRBD1. Germline loops: CDR1 LNHDA, CDR2 SQIVND (reference sequence). V lost 7 bases, J lost 2 bases, and 8 bases stayed unmatched. This CDR3 comprises 16 residues. CDR3: CASKRTGVWTNEKLFF. Written as DNA, the CDR3 is TGTGCCAGTAAGAGGACAGGGGTTTGGACTAATGAAAAACTGTTTTTT.

This chain uses TRBV11-2 with TRBJ2-7, with D perhaps TRBD1 (6 bases). Germline V gene sequence: CDR1 SGHAT, CDR2 FQNNGV. V lost 1 base to trimming and J lost 4 bases, with 8 bases between them. This CDR3 is 13 amino acids long. DNA for the CDR3: TGTGCCAGCAGCTTAGGAGGGGGTTACGAGCAGTACTTC. Its translation is CASSLGGGYEQYF.

This chain uses TRBV28 with TRBJ1-2; D may be TRBD1 (5 bases). Germline lookup yields CDR1 MDHEN and CDR2 SYDVKM. V was trimmed by 2 bases and J by 7 bases, leaving 14 bases between them. The CDR3 loop spans 14 amino acids. This chain's CDR3 is CASSLVGARFGYTF. The CDR3 nucleotides are TGTGCCAGCAGTTTAGTCGGGGCGCGATTTGGCTACACCTTC.

The rearrangement links TRBV19 to TRBJ2-3, with TRBD2 as a possible D gene (5 bases). The V end was cut by 1 base, the J end by 2 bases, with 7 bases between. Per germline, CDR1 LNHDA and CDR2 SQIVND (reference sequence). The CDR3 runs to 14 residues. Here the CDR3 reads CASSIGDYTDTQYF. CDR3 nucleotides: TGTGCCAGTAGTATAGGAGACTACACAGATACGCAGTATTTT.

The V call is TRBV4-1, the J call TRBJ2-4, with TRBD1 identical over 9 bases. The CDR3 spans 15 residues. Germline V gives CDR1 MGHRA, CDR2 YSYEKL. Unmatched junction bases numbered 9, after V lost 4 bases and J lost 8 bases. The CDR3 DNA reads TGCGCCAGCAGCCCTACAGGGGGCGGATTGGACATTCAGTACTTC. Residues: CASSPTGGGLDIQYF.

CDR3 bases: TGTGCCAGCAGCCTACCCAAGGGCAGGCAGGCCAGCTCCTACGAGCAGTACTTC. The encoded protein is CASSLPKGRQASSYEQYF. The rearrangement uses TRBV7-9 and TRBJ2-7, with D hard to call. The CDR3 contains 18 residues. V was trimmed by 5 bases and J by 0 bases, leaving 23 bases between them. Germline loops: CDR1 SEHNR, CDR2 FQNEAQ (reference sequence).

The chain is built from TRBV27 and TRBJ2-7; no clear D gene. The CDR3 sequence is 12 residues long. Trimming took off 3 bases at V and 4 bases at J, with 7 bases between the two ends. Germline lookup yields CDR1 MNHEY and CDR2 SMNVEV (reference sequence). CDR3 sequence (DNA): TGTGCCAGCAGTTTCTTTGGGTACGAGCAGTACTTC. Encoded protein: CASSFFGYEQYF.

This chain uses TRBV5-1 with TRBJ2-7; 10 nucleotides align to TRBD2. With V trimmed by 6 bases and J by 0 bases, 6 bases remained unmatched. Germline-derived CDR1 and CDR2 are SGHRS and YFSETQ. The CDR3 is 15 residues long. The DNA for the CDR3 is TGCGCCAGCACCACCGGGACTAGCGACTCCTACGAGCAGTACTTC. It translates to CASTTGTSDSYEQYF.

This sequence joins TRBV28 and TRBJ2-7; 8 bases agree with TRBD1. Germline CDR1 and CDR2: MDHEN and SYDVKM. The CDR3 totals 15 residues. V shed 5 bases, J shed 3 bases, and the junction held 9 bases outside the gene matches. The CDR3 bases are TGTGCCAGCAGTCCGGGGACAGGCCCTGTCTACGAGCAGTACTTC. It translates to CASSPGTGPVYEQYF.

This clone has more than one count but fewer than ten. The chain has TRBV4-2 and TRBJ2-1; TRBD2 aligns across 14 bases. The CDR3 extends over 15 amino acids. The V gene end was trimmed by 3 bases and the J gene end by 7 bases; junction bases not matched to a gene: 2. The germline CDR1 and CDR2 sequences are LGHNA and YNFKEQ. The CDR3 DNA reads TGTGCCAGCAGCCATAGACTAGCGGGAGGGAATGAGCAGTTCTTC. Translating it yields CASSHRLAGGNEQFF.

This chain links TRBV6-4 with TRBJ1-4; D perhaps matches TRBD1 (5 bases). Germline-derived CDR1 and CDR2 are MRHNA and SNTAGT. This CDR3 is 13 amino acids long. Trimming took 6 bases from V and 5 from J, leaving 10 bases between them. The CDR3 nucleotides are TGTGCCAGCAGCGCGACAGAAAATGAAAAACTGTTTTTT. Translated: CASSATENEKLFF.